This T cell receptor beta chain was identified in a study of shared clonotypes between healthy human individuals. Study-wide background: For every donor, three CD4 naive, three CD4 memory, two CD8 naive and one CD8 memory plates were used.

A note on this clone: Its antigen remains unidentified.

Data came from immunoSEQ multiplex PCR; TCRdb stores just in-frame clones and leaves some out. The table lists 2 million or so clones, 95% of them singletons, with approximately 0.13% in the top ten. In the CD4+ fraction, cells were divided into CD45RA+ naive and CD45RA-negative memory subsets. Whole-study findings and limits: Larger estimated richness was generally recorded for naive subsets relative to memory subsets.

The clonotype comes from a man younger than 30 in good health. The sequenced sample consisted of naive CD4+ T cells sorted from blood. The subset was: CD45RA+ positively selected.

The CDR3 loop reads CASRKEGADGYTF. The CDR3 nucleotides read TGTGCCAGCAGGAAGGAGGGGGCGGACGGCTACACCTTC. The V and J genes are TRBV2 and TRBJ1-2; TRBD1 matches at 7 bases. The CDR3 is 13 amino acids. Germline CDR1 SNHLY, CDR2 FYNNEI. Trimming removed 6 bases from V and 8 bases from J; junction bases left unmatched: 9.